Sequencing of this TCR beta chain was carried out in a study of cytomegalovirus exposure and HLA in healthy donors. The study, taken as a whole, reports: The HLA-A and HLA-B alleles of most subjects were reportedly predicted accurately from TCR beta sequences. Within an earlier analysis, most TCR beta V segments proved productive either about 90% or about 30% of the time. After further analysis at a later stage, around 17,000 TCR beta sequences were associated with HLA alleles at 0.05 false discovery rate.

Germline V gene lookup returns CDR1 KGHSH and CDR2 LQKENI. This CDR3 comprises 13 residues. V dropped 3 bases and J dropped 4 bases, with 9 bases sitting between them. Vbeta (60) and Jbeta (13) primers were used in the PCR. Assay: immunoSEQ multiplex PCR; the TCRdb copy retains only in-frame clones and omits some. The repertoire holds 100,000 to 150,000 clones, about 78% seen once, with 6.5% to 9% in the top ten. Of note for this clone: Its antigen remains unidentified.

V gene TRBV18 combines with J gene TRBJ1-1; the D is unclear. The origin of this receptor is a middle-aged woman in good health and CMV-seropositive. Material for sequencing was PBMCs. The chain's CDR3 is CASSPPSVTEAFF. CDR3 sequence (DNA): TGTGCCAGCTCACCCCCATCGGTCACTGAAGCTTTCTTT.